The source of this T cell receptor beta chain is a study of regulatory T cells in long-lasting Graves disease. Sequencing libraries for TCR beta were prepared with iRepertoire HTBI primers and Arm-PCR of CDR3 regions. TCRdb reprocessed the multiplex PCR reads via MiXCR and lists one record per CDR3 protein. The sample lists a few hundred thousand distinct CDR3 sequences; 16% were seen once. V lost 2 bases and J lost 7, with 8 bases in between. The germline V gene has CDR1 MGHDK and CDR2 SYGVNS. The CDR3 runs to 12 residues. Documented time point: newly diagnosed GD, antithyroid drugs for less than 3 months. There was RNA extracted from PBMCs, and the TCR library was made from it. These records were also assigned to another study, of T cells in Graves' hyperthyroidism and ophthalmopathy.

The rearrangement uses TRBV25-1 and TRBJ1-2, with D possibly being TRBD1 (6 bases). Sample: peripheral blood mononuclear cells (PBMCs), taken at new diagnosis, from a patient treated with antithyroid drugs. The sequence was collected from a young woman with Graves disease. CDR3 nucleotide sequence: TGTGCCAGCAGTGAAGCAGGGGTTGGCTACACCTTC. It is translated as CASSEAGVGYTF.